The rows below give T cell receptor beta chains drawn from one sample of a study of T cell responses to AZD1222 COVID-19 vaccine. TCRdb's table, derived via immunoSEQ multiplex PCR, lists solely in-frame clones and lacks some. This sample has fewer than 150,000 clones, with nearly 95% found just once. Sequencing used peripheral blood, obtained on day 0 of AZD1222 vaccination. The receptors come from an adult in good health. CDR3s include the opening cysteine and the closing phenylalanine or tryptophan. D genes are given only for firm matches. Clone size is not always given. Where it is, it says once, few, many or a class for expanded clones.

size,length,V,J,D,DNA,CDR3
NA,15,TRBV10-3,TRBJ1-5,TRBD1,TGTGCCATCAGTGAGTCGAGGCAGGGGGATCAGCCCCAGCATTTT,CAISESRQGDQPQHF
NA,14,TRBV27,TRBJ1-3,NA,TGTGCCAGCAGTCTACAACAGGGTAGTAGCGCCATATATTTT,CASSLQQGSSAIYF
NA,16,TRBV5-4,TRBJ2-6,NA,TGTGCCAGCAGCTCATCAAACGGCTCTGGGGCCAACGTCCTGACTTTC,CASSSSNGSGANVLTF
NA,16,TRBV7-6,TRBJ1-5,TRBD1,TGTGCCAGCAGCACTGGGACAGGGAAGGGCAATCAGCCCCAGCATTTT,CASSTGTGKGNQPQHF
once,13,TRBV12-5,TRBJ1-2,TRBD1,TGTGCTAGTGGTTTGGTAACAGGGGAAGGCTACACCTTC,CASGLVTGEGYTF
NA,15,TRBV7-3,TRBJ1-1,NA,TGTGCCAGCAGCTTCGGGCAGGGGATGAACACTGAAGCTTTCTTT,CASSFGQGMNTEAFF
NA,15,TRBV4-1,TRBJ2-7,NA,TGCGCCAGCAGCCTCGCGACTTTTAGCTCCTACGAGCAGTACTTC,CASSLATFSSYEQYF
NA,14,TRBV18,TRBJ1-1,TRBD1,TGTGCCAGCTCGCCCGGGACAGGGGATACTGAAGCTTTCTTT,CASSPGTGDTEAFF
NA,15,TRBV5-5,TRBJ2-7,NA,TGTGCCAGCAGCTGGGGATCGGGGGGCCTCTACGAGCAGTACTTC,CASSWGSGGLYEQYF
NA,15,TRBV6-1,TRBJ1-5,NA,TGTGCCAGCAGTGAAATAAGGGGGGGGAATCAGCCCCAGCATTTT,CASSEIRGGNQPQHF
NA,13,TRBV12-3/TRBV12-4,TRBJ2-1,NA,TGTGCCAGCAGTTTAATAGGGGGGAATGAGCAGTTCTTC,CASSLIGGNEQFF
NA,14,TRBV19,TRBJ1-6,NA,TGTGCCAGTAGTGTCTCAGTAGGCGAGCAACCCCTCCACTTT,CASSVSVGEQPLHF
NA,14,TRBV10-3,TRBJ1-1,NA,TGTGCCATCAGTGAGTCGATAGCCAGGACTGAAGCTTTCTTT,CAISESIARTEAFF
once,15,TRBV19,TRBJ2-5,NA,TGTGCCAGTAGTATAGGGTCCAGTTTTACCGAGACCCAGTACTTC,CASSIGSSFTETQYF
NA,14,TRBV27,TRBJ1-2,NA,TGTGCCAGCAGTTTATCGGGGGGGCGAGGTGGCTACACCTTC,CASSLSGGRGGYTF
NA,12,TRBV3-1/TRBV3-2,TRBJ1-6,NA,TGTGCCAGCAGCCAAGGGGATTCACCCCTCCACTTT,CASSQGDSPLHF
NA,15,TRBV10-3,TRBJ1-2,NA,TGTGCCATCAGTGAGCCAGGACAAGCTAACTATGGCTACACCTTC,CAISEPGQANYGYTF
NA,13,TRBV30,TRBJ1-1,TRBD1,TGTGCCTGGAAAATACAGGGGAGCACTGAAGCTTTCTTT,CAWKIQGSTEAFF
NA,14,TRBV25-1,TRBJ1-1,TRBD1,TGTGCCAGCAGTAGGGGGCTGGAGAACACTGAAGCTTTCTTT,CASSRGLENTEAFF
NA,14,TRBV2,TRBJ2-2,NA,TGTGCCAGCAGTCCGACAGCCTACACCGGGGAGCTGTTTTTT,CASSPTAYTGELFF
NA,15,TRBV5-1,TRBJ1-2,TRBD1,TGCGCCAGCAGAGACAGGGGGATCTCTAACTATGGCTACACCTTC,CASRDRGISNYGYTF
NA,13,TRBV5-1,TRBJ1-1,TRBD1,TGCGCCAGCAGCTCCCAGGGGGACACTGAAGCTTTCTTT,CASSSQGDTEAFF
NA,15,TRBV3-1/TRBV3-2,TRBJ1-1,TRBD1,TGTGCCAGCAGCCGAGACAGGGGGGCGAACACTGAAGCTTTCTTT,CASSRDRGANTEAFF
NA,15,TRBV18,TRBJ1-4,NA,TGTGCCAGCTCACCTAACCCGGGCCGGCATGAAAAACTGTTTTTT,CASSPNPGRHEKLFF
NA,15,TRBV4-2,TRBJ2-1,NA,TGTGCCAGCAGCCAAGCATCGTCAGGGTCCAATGAGCAGTTCTTC,CASSQASSGSNEQFF
NA,15,TRBV5-4,TRBJ1-1,NA,TGTGCCAGCAGCTTGGCGCAGACCATGAACACTGAAGCTTTCTTT,CASSLAQTMNTEAFF
few,14,TRBV15,TRBJ1-5,NA,TGTGCCACCAGCAGATACGGCTACAATCAGCCCCAGCATTTT,CATSRYGYNQPQHF
NA,14,TRBV19,TRBJ1-4,TRBD1,TGTGCCAGTACTCGCGGGACAGGATTTTACAAACTGTTTTTT,CASTRGTGFYKLFF
NA,14,TRBV19,TRBJ2-1,NA,TGTGCCAGTAACGAGGACCCCTCCTACAATGAGCAGTTCTTC,CASNEDPSYNEQFF
NA,14,TRBV18,TRBJ1-2,TRBD1,TGTGCCAGCTCACGGGACAGCCGCCGGGGGGGCTACACCTTC,CASSRDSRRGGYTF
NA,14,TRBV5-6,TRBJ1-2,NA,TGTGCCAGCAGCTTAGGGGCGGGGTACTATGGCTACACCTTC,CASSLGAGYYGYTF
NA,16,TRBV7-9,TRBJ2-5,NA,TGTGCCAGCAGCTCCCCCCGACTAGTACCGCAAGAGACCCAGTACTTC,CASSSPRLVPQETQYF
NA,12,TRBV30,TRBJ2-7,NA,TGTGCCTGGAGACAGAGCTCCTACGAGCAGTACTTC,CAWRQSSYEQYF
NA,16,TRBV5-1,TRBJ2-3,NA,TGCGCCAGCAGCTTGGGAGCTAGCTCTGGGGCAGATACGCAGTATTTT,CASSLGASSGADTQYF
NA,15,TRBV9,TRBJ1-3,NA,TGTGCCAGCAGCGTAGACGGAAGCTCTGGAAACACCATATATTTT,CASSVDGSSGNTIYF
NA,14,TRBV2,TRBJ2-1,TRBD2,TGTGCCAGCAGTGAACGGCTAGCGGGAAATGAGCAGTTCTTC,CASSERLAGNEQFF
NA,15,TRBV3-1/TRBV3-2,TRBJ1-2,NA,TGTGCCAGCAGCCAAGGTGGGACTTTCAGCTATGGCTACACCTTC,CASSQGGTFSYGYTF
NA,13,TRBV19,TRBJ1-1,TRBD1,TGTGCCACCCGACAGGGGCGGAGCACTGAAGCTTTCTTT,CATRQGRSTEAFF
NA,13,TRBV12-3/TRBV12-4,TRBJ1-2,NA,TGTGCCAGCAGTTTGAAGGGAGACTGGGGCTACACCTTC,CASSLKGDWGYTF
NA,13,TRBV2,TRBJ1-1,NA,TGTGCCAGCAGTGGACGGATGAACACTGAAGCTTTCTTT,CASSGRMNTEAFF
NA,14,TRBV3-1/TRBV3-2,TRBJ1-5,NA,TGTGCCAGCAGCCAGGCTCGAGGCGGGCAGCCCCAGCATTTT,CASSQARGGQPQHF
NA,16,TRBV6-1,TRBJ1-3,NA,TGTGCCAGCAGTGACCAGGACGCTTACTCTGGAAACACCATATATTTT,CASSDQDAYSGNTIYF
NA,17,TRBV3-1/TRBV3-2,TRBJ1-1,NA,TGTGCCAGCAGCCAAGAGGTGGGCGCGGGACACCACACTGAAGCTTTCTTT,CASSQEVGAGHHTEAFF
NA,15,TRBV18,TRBJ1-2,NA,TGTGCCAGCTCACCAGCCCACCGGGGTAACTATGGCTACACCTTC,CASSPAHRGNYGYTF
NA,15,TRBV9,TRBJ1-2,NA,TGTGCCAGCAGCGTAGGGCACAGAACCACTAATGGCTACACCTTC,CASSVGHRTTNGYTF
NA,13,TRBV7-6,TRBJ1-1,NA,TGTGCCAGCAGCTTGTACGCACTCGATGAAGCTTTCTTT,CASSLYALDEAFF
NA,14,TRBV6-5,TRBJ2-5,NA,TGTGCCAGCTTACCGGGATACTTGAAAGAGACCCAGTACTTC,CASLPGYLKETQYF
NA,17,TRBV19,TRBJ2-7,NA,TGTGCCAGTAGTATTAAAGCAGGGCCAGGCCTCTCCTACGAGCAGTACTTC,CASSIKAGPGLSYEQYF
few,16,TRBV9,TRBJ1-2,NA,TGTGCCAGCAGCCCCTCGGCAGGGGAAGTTAACTATGGCTACACCTTC,CASSPSAGEVNYGYTF
NA,15,TRBV29-1,TRBJ1-5,NA,TGCAGCGTCGCCGATGGCCTGTTGGGCAATCAGCCCCAGCATTTT,CSVADGLLGNQPQHF
NA,14,TRBV19,TRBJ1-5,NA,TGTGCCAGTAGTATTAGGGATAGCAATCAGCCCCAGCATTTT,CASSIRDSNQPQHF
NA,22,TRBV7-8,TRBJ1-2,TRBD1,TGTGCCAGCAGCTTAGAAGCTTCACCCACAGGGGTGGGACAGGGGAGTGAGTATGGCTACACCTTC,CASSLEASPTGVGQGSEYGYTF
NA,15,TRBV18,TRBJ1-3,NA,TGTGCCAGCTCACAAAACAGGGAGGACTCGAACACCATATATTTT,CASSQNREDSNTIYF